The rows below give T cell receptor beta chains drawn from one sample of a study of blood T cell repertoires in COVID-19. Method: immunoSEQ multiplex PCR; TCRdb's copy keeps in-frame clones and lacks some. The sample has about 220,000 clones, about 90% seen once; the top ten hold 1.9%. The specimen was peripheral blood. These receptors were taken from a man in his forties or fifties with active or convalescent COVID-19. CDR3s include the opening cysteine and the closing phenylalanine or tryptophan. Each record gives: clone size, V gene, J gene, D gene, CDR3 protein, CDR3 DNA. A D gene is named only where the DNA matches it firmly. Where a row states a size, it is once, few, many or the class of an expanded clone; other rows omit it.

>.|TRBV6-5|TRBJ1-6|.
CASRGGDSPLHF
TGTGCCAGCAGGGGTGGAGATTCACCCCTCCACTTT
>once|TRBV19|TRBJ1-1|TRBD1
CASTPVGTGSEAFF
TGTGCCAGTACCCCAGTGGGGACAGGGTCGGAAGCTTTCTTT
>.|TRBV6-6|TRBJ1-6|.
CASNPGSYNSPLHF
TGTGCCAGCAACCCGGGATCCTATAATTCACCCCTCCACTTT
>.|TRBV3-1/TRBV3-2|TRBJ1-4|.
CASSQKISGFPLGSEKLFF
TGTGCCAGCAGCCAAAAGATATCAGGGTTCCCCCTTGGAAGCGAAAAACTGTTTTTT
>.|TRBV28|TRBJ2-7|.
CASSLGRAATYEQYF
TGTGCCAGCAGTTTAGGCAGGGCCGCTACCTACGAGCAGTACTTC
>.|TRBV2|TRBJ2-7|.
CASSDDRYSYEQYF
TGTGCCAGCAGTGACGACAGGTACTCCTACGAGCAGTACTTC
>.|TRBV6-5|TRBJ2-7|TRBD1
CATTGTGVGEQYF
TGTGCCACCACCGGGACAGGGGTAGGGGAGCAGTACTTC
>.|TRBV6-5|TRBJ2-5|TRBD1
CATLKTGAGTQYF
TGTGCCACCTTGAAGACAGGGGCTGGGACCCAGTACTTC
>.|TRBV15|TRBJ2-7|TRBD1
CATSSAEGAASYEQYF
TGTGCCACCAGCAGTGCTGAGGGGGCCGCCTCCTACGAGCAGTACTTC
>.|TRBV7-9|TRBJ2-3|TRBD1
CASSQPGQEGLPFTDTQYF
TGTGCCAGCAGCCAGCCCGGACAGGAAGGCCTACCGTTCACAGATACGCAGTATTTT
>.|TRBV9|TRBJ2-7|.
CASSVGGMGEQYF
TGTGCCAGCAGCGTAGGAGGGATGGGCGAGCAGTACTTC
>.|TRBV19|TRBJ2-2|.
CASSIAGSNTGELFF
TGTGCCAGTAGTATCGCAGGATCGAACACCGGGGAGCTGTTTTTT
>.|TRBV9|TRBJ1-5|.
CASSVAAGGNQPQHF
TGTGCCAGCAGCGTAGCAGCCGGGGGCAATCAGCCCCAGCATTTT
>.|TRBV29-1|TRBJ1-1|TRBD1
CSVDEGQGFPEAFF
TGCAGCGTGGATGAGGGACAGGGATTTCCTGAAGCTTTCTTT
>.|TRBV5-4|TRBJ2-2|TRBD2
CASSYGLAGATGELFF
TGTGCCAGCAGCTACGGACTAGCGGGGGCCACCGGGGAGCTGTTTTTT
>.|TRBV27|TRBJ2-7|TRBD2
CASSSGTSAYEQYF
TGTGCCAGCAGTTCCGGGACTAGCGCCTACGAGCAGTACTTC
>.|TRBV6-5|TRBJ1-3|.
CATQRTAGNTIYF
TGTGCCACTCAACGGACAGCTGGAAACACCATATATTTT
>.|TRBV6-5|TRBJ1-5|TRBD1
CASSGRGLDNQPQHF
TGTGCCAGCAGCGGCAGGGGGCTGGATAATCAGCCCCAGCATTTT
>.|TRBV7-9|TRBJ2-1|TRBD1
CASSPRQGNEQFF
TGTGCCAGCAGCCCCCGACAGGGCAATGAGCAGTTCTTC
>.|TRBV18|TRBJ1-5|TRBD1
CASSAGTGPNQPQHF
TGTGCCAGCTCCGCCGGGACAGGGCCTAATCAGCCCCAGCATTTT
>.|TRBV5-4|TRBJ2-7|TRBD1
CASSLGAGGIYEQYF
TGTGCCAGCAGCTTAGGGGCAGGGGGCATCTACGAGCAGTACTTC
>.|TRBV29-1|TRBJ1-3|.
CSVDVSGNTIYF
TGCAGCGTTGACGTCTCTGGAAACACCATATATTTT
>.|TRBV11-2|TRBJ1-2|.
CASSFQGGYGYTF
TGTGCCAGCAGCTTCCAGGGAGGCTATGGCTACACCTTC